This TCR beta chain stems from a study of chronic HIV infection and antiretroviral therapy. In this sample, this clonotype turned up a few times. Unmatched junction bases numbered 6, after V lost 5 bases and J lost 5 bases. Germline-derived CDR1 and CDR2 are MDHEN and SYDVKM. This CDR3 comprises 16 residues. TCRdb reprocessed the 5' RACE reads with MiXCR, giving one entry per CDR3 protein. Of 40,000 to 60,000 distinct CDR3 sequences detected, about a fifth appear once; the ten largest clones hold 2.5% to 3%. The source is an adult who had HIV and had not received antiretroviral therapy, or was an uninfected healthy control (not recorded which). V gene TRBV28 combines with J gene TRBJ2-1; 13 nucleotides match TRBD2. The source material was peripheral blood. CDR3: CASSAPGLAGNNEQFF. The CDR3 DNA follows: TGTGCCAGCAGTGCCCCGGGACTAGCGGGAAACAATGAGCAGTTCTTC.